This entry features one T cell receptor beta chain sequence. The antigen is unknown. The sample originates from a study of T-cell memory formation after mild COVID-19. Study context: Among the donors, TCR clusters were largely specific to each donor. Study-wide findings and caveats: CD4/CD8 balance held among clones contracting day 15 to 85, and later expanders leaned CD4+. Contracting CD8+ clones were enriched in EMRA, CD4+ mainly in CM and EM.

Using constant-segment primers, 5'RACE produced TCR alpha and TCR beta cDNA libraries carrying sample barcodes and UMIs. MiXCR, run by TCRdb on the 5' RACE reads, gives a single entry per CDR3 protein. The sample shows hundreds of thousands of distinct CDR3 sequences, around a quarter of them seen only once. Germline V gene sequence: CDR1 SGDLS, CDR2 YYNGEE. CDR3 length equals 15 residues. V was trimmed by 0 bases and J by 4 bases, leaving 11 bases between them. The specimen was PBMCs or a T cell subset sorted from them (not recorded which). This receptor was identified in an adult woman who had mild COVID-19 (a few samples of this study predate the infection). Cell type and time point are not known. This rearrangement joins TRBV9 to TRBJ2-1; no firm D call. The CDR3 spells CASSVVLAEYNEQFF. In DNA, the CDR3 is TGTGCCAGCAGCGTAGTACTCGCGGAGTACAATGAGCAGTTCTTC. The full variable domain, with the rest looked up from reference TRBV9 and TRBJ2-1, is DSGVTQTPKHLITATGQRVTLRCSPRSGDLSVYWYQQSLDQGLQFLIQYYNGEERAKGNILERFSAQQFPDLHSELNLSSLELGDSALYFCASSVVLAEYNEQFFGPGTRLTVL.